This T cell receptor (beta chain) was recovered during a study of shared clonotypes between healthy human individuals. There were only Caucasian adults among the donors, and all lived in Nashville, Tennessee. Per the germline V gene, CDR1 is SGHNT and CDR2 is YYREEE (reference sequence). The CDR3 contains 17 residues. The V gene end was trimmed by 1 base and the J gene end by 4 bases; junction bases not matched to a gene: 7. Method: immunoSEQ multiplex PCR; TCRdb's copy keeps in-frame clones and lacks some. The repertoire consists of about 2,500,000 clones, with roughly nine tenths occurring once and the leading ten covering around 0.14%. This clone was observed a single time.

The sequencing input was naive CD4+ T cells sorted from blood. The subset denotes: CD45RA+ positively selected. The TCR sequence derives from a young man in good health. This rearrangement joins TRBV5-4 to TRBJ2-2, with TRBD2 matching 10 bases. CDR3 in DNA: TGTGCCAGCAGCTTGCGCAGCGGGGGGGCGGTCACCGGGGAGCTGTTTTTT. As protein: CASSLRSGGAVTGELFF.